This TCR beta chain was documented in a study of CD8+ T cells in alopecia areata. The wider study: Patients received oral tofacitinib, 5 to 10 mg twice daily, for moderate-to-severe alopecia areata.

CDR1 is GTSNPN, CDR2 SVGIG, per germline (reference sequence). The CDR3 loop spans 12 amino acids. V was pared by 3 bases and J by 10 bases, with 15 bases between. cDNA prepared by RNA extraction and subsequent reverse transcription served as the template for sequencing. The repertoire was sequenced with immunoSEQ multiplex PCR; TCRdb's copy has only in-frame clones and lacks some. This table has approximately 100,000 clones, 40% to 55% appearing once. As to this clone: Its specificity is not known.

Study outcomes and limitations: Affected scalp, especially in alopecia totalis/universalis, had a higher clonality than normal scalp did.

The receptor comes from a human donor with alopecia areata. The chain has TRBV30 and TRBJ1-1; the D gene is possibly TRBD1 (6 bases). The sample consisted of CD4+ T cells sorted from blood. The CDR3 sequence is CAWSATGQLAFF. The DNA for the CDR3 is TGTGCCTGGAGCGCCACCGGACAGTTAGCTTTCTTT. The full variable domain, in which reference TRBV30 and TRBJ1-1 provide the parts outside the CDR3, is SQTIHQWPATLVQPVGSPLSLECTVEGTSNPNLYWYRQAAGRGLQLLFYSVGIGQISSEVPQNLSASRPQDRQFILSSKKLLLSDSGFYLCAWSATGQLAFFGQGTRLTVV.